The clone carrying this T cell receptor beta chain has at least ten counts. Its antigen is currently unknown. The data were taken from a study of T cell repertoires in cytomegalovirus infection. Background on the study: Public TCR beta signatures provided an indication of both CMV infection and a matching HLA type.

Germline V gene data show CDR1 as SGHNT and CDR2 as YYREEE (reference sequence). This CDR3 is built from 12 residues. Between the trimmed V and J ends, which lost 2 bases and 7 bases, there was a span of 7 bases. Study-wide results and limits: CMV carriers having the relevant HLA were flagged by cumulative public TCR beta family frequency. HLA-C-restricted TCR beta clonotypes specific for CMV led the ex vivo response.

TCRdb ran MiXCR on the reads and lists one entry per CDR3 protein. Among around 630,000 distinct CDR3 sequences listed, roughly 24% were seen once. Sequenced: CD8+ T cells from PBMCs. The TCR originated in a human donor in good health (CMV status not recorded). Some clones in this sample may be carry-over from other donors' samples. The chain has TRBV5-4 and TRBJ2-1; D is ambiguous. CDR3 sequence: CASSLHGNEQFF. The CDR3, as DNA: TGTGCCAGCAGCTTACACGGGAATGAGCAGTTCTTC.